One and the same sample provided the 25 T cell receptor beta chains below, sequenced in a study of shared clonotypes between healthy human individuals. Produced via immunoSEQ multiplex PCR; TCRdb's table is partial and in-frame only. The sample contains 2 million to 2.5 million clones, nearly 97% of which appear only once. The sample taken for sequencing was naive CD4+ T cells sorted from blood. This sample's subset: CD45RA+ positively selected. These receptors came from a man aged 18 to 35 in good health.

This chain connects TRBV30 to TRBJ2-3; the match to TRBD2 covers 9 bases. CDR1 GTSNPN and CDR2 SVGIG come from the germline V gene (reference sequence). This CDR3 has 13 amino acids. With 5 bases clipped from V and 4 bases from J, the junction kept 4 bases outside the gene matches. The CDR3 sequence is CAWGSGGADTQYF. The CDR3 nucleotides are TGTGCCTGGGGTAGCGGGGGAGCAGATACGCAGTATTTT.

This clone was recorded once. The chain links TRBV6-6 to TRBJ2-7; tentatively, D is TRBD1 (6 bases). Germline V gives CDR1 MNHNY, CDR2 SVGAGI (reference sequence). V lost 6 bases and J lost 2, with 8 bases in between. The CDR3 is 12 residues long. The CDR3 DNA follows: TGTGCCAGCAGGGGGGCCCCCTACGAGCAGTACTTC. This codes for CASRGAPYEQYF.

The gene calls are TRBV5-6 and TRBJ1-1; 7 bases are a match to TRBD1. After removal of 2 bases from V and 9 bases from J, the junction contained 7 bases not matched to a gene. Germline lookup yields CDR1 SGHDT and CDR2 YYEEEE. The CDR3 length is 13 residues. DNA for the CDR3: TGTGCCAGCAGCTTAGGCGGACAGGATAAAGCTTTCTTT. It is translated as CASSLGGQDKAFF. Together with reference TRBV5-6 and TRBJ1-1, the CDR3 gives the full variable domain: DAGVTQSPTHLIKTRGQQVTLRCSPKSGHDTVSWYQQALGQGPQFIFQYYEEEERQRGNFPDRFSGHQFPNYSSELNVNALLLGDSALYLCASSLGGQDKAFFGQGTRLTVV.

The chain carries TRBV5-1 and TRBJ2-6, with unresolved D. Germline V gives CDR1 SGHRS, CDR2 YFSETQ. The CDR3 contains 16 residues. V was pared by 4 bases and J by 4 bases, with 15 bases between. The CDR3 protein is CASSLGKVTGANVLTF. CDR3 bases: TGCGCCAGCAGCCTGGGTAAGGTGACAGGGGCCAACGTCCTGACTTTC.

V usage is TRBV19 and J usage is TRBJ2-4; D perhaps matches TRBD1 (5 bases). The CDR3 length is 13 residues. V gave up 3 bases and J gave up 6 bases, with 9 bases separating them. Germline V lookup: CDR1 LNHDA, CDR2 SQIVND (reference sequence). The CDR3 sequence: CASSIDQGNIQYF. For the CDR3, the DNA is TGTGCCAGTAGTATCGATCAGGGAAACATTCAGTACTTC.

The rearrangement joins TRBV27 to TRBJ1-2; a weak D match, TRBD1 (6 bases). The V and J ends lost 6 bases and 3 bases respectively, with 11 bases between them. The length of the CDR3 is 13 residues. Germline CDR1 and CDR2: MNHEY and SMNVEV (reference sequence). CDR3 region: CASRQGNDYGYTF. The CDR3, as DNA: TGTGCCAGCAGACAGGGAAACGACTATGGCTACACCTTC.

In the case of this clone: Other DNA sequences of this sample code for an identical CDR3. The J gene is TRBJ2-7, the V gene TRBV10-3; D not certain. CDR3 size: 12 residues. The V and J ends lost 6 bases and 3 bases respectively, with 9 bases between them. Germline V lookup: CDR1 ENHRY, CDR2 SYGVKD. CDR3 region: CAISPTGYEQYF. The DNA of the CDR3 is TGTGCCATCAGCCCGACTGGCTACGAGCAGTACTTC.

Note on this clone: This sample also contains other DNA sequences that code for the same CDR3. V and J are TRBV2 and TRBJ2-5; 8 bases fit TRBD2. The CDR3 consists of 13 residues. After removal of 8 bases from V and 2 bases from J, the junction contained 4 bases not matched to a gene. The germline V gene encodes CDR1 SNHLY and CDR2 FYNNEI. DNA of the CDR3: TGTGCCAGCGGAGGGACTAGGCAAGAGACCCAGTACTTC. Translating gives CASGGTRQETQYF.

V and J are TRBV28 and TRBJ1-6; D gene uncertain. Germline-derived CDR1 and CDR2 are MDHEN and SYDVKM. The CDR3 has 15 residues. V gave up 1 base and J gave up 4 bases, with 8 bases separating them. The CDR3 DNA reads TGTGCCAGCAGTTTATTAGGCGGATATAATTCACCCCTCCACTTT. Its translation is CASSLLGGYNSPLHF.

V and J are TRBV7-9 and TRBJ2-5, with 10 nucleotides matching TRBD2. The CDR3 sequence is 15 residues long. Germline lookup yields CDR1 SEHNR and CDR2 FQNEAQ (reference sequence). The junction had 6 bases not matched to a gene; V was cut back by 3 bases and J by 5 bases. CDR3 DNA sequence: TGTGCCAGCAGCTTCTCGTCTAGCGGGAGTGAGACCCAGTACTTC. The encoded protein is CASSFSSSGSETQYF.

The rearrangement uses TRBV6-1 and TRBJ1-2; D is ambiguous. Between the trimmed V and J ends, which lost 0 bases and 2 bases, there was a span of 10 bases. The CDR3 is 15 amino acids. The germline V gene has CDR1 MNHNS and CDR2 SASEGT. The CDR3 DNA follows: TGTGCCAGCAGTGAAGCGCTTCAGTTCAACTATGGCTACACCTTC. Its translation is CASSEALQFNYGYTF.

The chain carries TRBV14 and TRBJ2-2; possibly TRBD2 for D (6 bases). Germline V gene lookup returns CDR1 SGHDN and CDR2 FVKESK. The CDR3 covers 14 residues. Trimming took off 4 bases at V and 0 bases at J, with 6 bases between the two ends. This chain's CDR3 is CASSRLANTGELFF. The CDR3 DNA reads as TGTGCCAGCAGCCGACTAGCGAACACCGGGGAGCTGTTTTTT.

As to this clone: Distinct nucleotide sequences in the sample also encode this CDR3. The V gene is TRBV5-1, the J gene TRBJ1-2; D possibly corresponds to TRBD1 (6 bases). V lost 4 bases and J lost 4, with 11 bases in between. Germline CDR1 SGHRS, CDR2 YFSETQ. The CDR3 consists of 13 residues. CDR3 region: CASSLGQSYGYTF. The CDR3 bases are TGCGCCAGCAGCCTAGGACAGAGCTATGGCTACACCTTC.

This clone was observed a single time. The V and J genes are TRBV9 and TRBJ1-2; D gene uncertain. Germline V gene lookup returns CDR1 SGDLS and CDR2 YYNGEE. The length of the CDR3 is 14 residues. V lost 0 bases to trimming and J lost 3 bases, with 9 bases between them. DNA for the CDR3: TGTGCCAGCAGCGTAGGGGCAGTCGACTATGGCTACACCTTC. Translation: CASSVGAVDYGYTF.

This chain links TRBV5-4 with TRBJ2-6, with a tentative D call TRBD2 (6 bases). The CDR3 runs 18 residues. CDR1 and CDR2 from the germline V gene are SGHNT and YYREEE (reference sequence). Trimming removed 0 bases at V and 2 bases at J, with 15 bases between. CDR3 in amino acids: CASSLGGGREAGANVLTF. CDR3 DNA sequence: TGTGCCAGCAGCTTGGGAGGTGGCAGGGAGGCTGGGGCCAACGTCCTGACTTTC. Using reference TRBV5-4 and TRBJ2-6 for the parts outside the CDR3, the full variable domain is ETGVTQSPTHLIKTRGQQVTLRCSSQSGHNTVSWYQQALGQGPQFIFQYYREEENGRGNFPPRFSGLQFPNYSSELNVNALELDDSALYLCASSLGGGREAGANVLTFGAGSRLTVL.

The gene calls are TRBV5-6 and TRBJ2-3; 9 nucleotides agree with TRBD2. Losses at the gene ends were 2 bases for V and 3 bases for J; bases not matched to a gene: 7. The CDR3 sequence is 16 residues long. Germline V CDR1 and CDR2: SGHDT, YYEEEE. CDR3 in DNA: TGTGCCAGCAGCTTTGCTTCAGCGGGAGGTACAGATACGCAGTATTTT. This translates into CASSFASAGGTDTQYF.

The gene calls are TRBV6-1 and TRBJ2-5, with 9 bases fitting TRBD2. In germline, CDR1 is MNHNS, CDR2 SASEGT. CDR3 size: 15 residues. With 7 bases clipped from V and 4 bases from J, the junction kept 10 bases outside the gene matches. Written as DNA, the CDR3 is TGTGCCAGCACCCTAGGGGGACTAGCAGCAGAGACCCAGTACTTC. It encodes CASTLGGLAAETQYF.

The chain is built from TRBV6-5 and TRBJ1-1; 7 nucleotides agree with TRBD1. V lost 0 bases, J lost 4 bases, and 8 bases stayed unmatched. This CDR3 has 16 residues. Germline values: CDR1 MNHEY, CDR2 SVGAGI. For the CDR3, the DNA is TGTGCCAGCAGTTACTCGATCGGAGGGGGCCCCACTGAAGCTTTCTTT. It encodes CASSYSIGGGPTEAFF.

The J gene is TRBJ2-7, the V gene TRBV5-4; TRBD1 matches at 9 bases. The CDR3 is 15 amino acids. The V gene's germline CDR1 is SGHNT and CDR2 YYREEE (reference sequence). V trimming: 4 bases; J trimming: 0 bases; junction bases outside the gene matches: 5. CDR3 DNA: TGTGCCAGCAGCAAACCGGGACAGGGCTCCTACGAGCAGTACTTC. Translation: CASSKPGQGSYEQYF.

The chain combines TRBV15 with TRBJ2-1; D remains unclear. The V gene's germline CDR1 is LNHNV and CDR2 YYDKDF (reference sequence). CDR3 size: 14 residues. Trimming took 0 bases from V and 3 from J, leaving 6 bases between them. The CDR3 DNA reads as TGTGCCACCAGCAGAGATCCTAACTACAATGAGCAGTTCTTC. Protein: CATSRDPNYNEQFF.

J is TRBJ1-1 and V is TRBV6-5; D is unclear. The CDR3 spans 14 residues. CDR1 is MNHEY, CDR2 SVGAGI, per germline. The V gene lost 6 bases and the J gene lost 1 base, with 12 bases spanning the gap. Here the CDR3 DNA reads TGTGCCAGCAGCCCGGGTGATAGGAACACTGAAGCTTTCTTT. Translating gives CASSPGDRNTEAFF.

A remark on this clone: An end of the junction differs from the germline gene, which may be a read error. The chain has TRBV7-7 and TRBJ2-5; 7 bases are a match to TRBD2. Germline CDR1 is SSHAT and CDR2 is FNYEAQ (reference sequence). CDR3 length: 16 amino acids. The CDR3 DNA reads as TGTGCTAGCAGCTTAAAACGTGGAGCGGGGCTAGAGACCCAGTACTTC. Translation: CASSLKRGAGLETQYF.

The rearrangement links TRBV7-9 to TRBJ1-2; 8 bases fit TRBD1. Losses at the gene ends were 0 bases for V and 6 bases for J; bases not matched to a gene: 6. This CDR3 has 15 amino acids. Germline CDR1 reads SEHNR; CDR2 reads FQNEAQ (reference sequence). The CDR3 DNA reads TGTGCCAGCAGCTTAGCGGACAGGGCTTCGAATGGCTACACCTTC. It codes for CASSLADRASNGYTF.

V and J are TRBV9 and TRBJ2-1; no clear D. Germline CDR1 reads SGDLS; CDR2 reads YYNGEE. This CDR3 region has 13 residues. Trimming left V 4 bases short and J 7 bases short, with 12 bases between. The CDR3 DNA reads TGTGCCAGCAGCTCCCAAGCTGGGAATGAGCAGTTCTTC. The encoded protein is CASSSQAGNEQFF. The full variable domain, in which reference TRBV9 and TRBJ2-1 provide the parts outside the CDR3, is DSGVTQTPKHLITATGQRVTLRCSPRSGDLSVYWYQQSLDQGLQFLIQYYNGEERAKGNILERFSAQQFPDLHSELNLSSLELGDSALYFCASSSQAGNEQFFGPGTRLTVL.

The V and J genes are TRBV2 and TRBJ2-3; D perhaps matches TRBD1 (6 bases). Between the trimmed V and J ends, which lost 3 bases and 5 bases, there was a span of 12 bases. CDR3 length: 14 amino acids. CDR1 is SNHLY and CDR2 is FYNNEI in the germline V gene. The CDR3 DNA is TGTGCCAGCAGTGATTGGGGGCCGGGAGATACGCAGTATTTT. Its protein product is CASSDWGPGDTQYF.